This T cell receptor beta chain was sequenced for a study of somatic mutations in cytotoxic T cells in rheumatoid arthritis. CDR3 length equals 16 residues. V lost 1 base and J lost 2, with 13 bases in between. Germline V gene lookup returns CDR1 SGHNT and CDR2 YENEEA. About this clone: Its target is unknown.

Isolating CD4+ and CD8+ cells involved positive magnetic bead selection on an AutoMACS. Their purity was then checked by flow cytometry. Whole-study results and caveats: More than 20% of CD8+ cells belonged to the largest clone in about an eighth of the 65 patients.

Only in-frame clones appear in the TCRdb table, and some are missing; sequencing was by immunoSEQ multiplex PCR. The table records around 20,000 clones, approximately 71% of them present only once. The source is an adult with rheumatoid arthritis. This sequence joins TRBV11-3 and TRBJ2-3, with D uncertain. Input material: CD8+ T cells sorted from blood. CDR3 in amino acids: CASSLGPEMNTDTQYF. As DNA, the CDR3 is TGTGCCAGCAGCTTAGGGCCAGAGATGAACACAGATACGCAGTATTTT.